This T cell receptor beta chain derives from a study of cytomegalovirus exposure and HLA in healthy donors. The study, taken as a whole, reports: Several V segments, TRBV6-2 and TRBV6-3 among them, could not be told apart and were dropped.

PCR primers comprised 60 Vbeta and 13 Jbeta primers. Clones were sequenced by immunoSEQ multiplex PCR, and TCRdb holds only the in-frame ones, with some missing. This sample lists approximately 140,000 clones; its ten largest clones have 1.5% to 2%. Points on this clone: The antigen is not known.

Germline CDR1 reads LGHNT; CDR2 reads FRNRAP. The CDR3 length is 15 residues. Deletions cut 1 base from V and 1 base from J, with 10 bases between. This clonotype originated in a woman between 45 and 60 years old in good health and CMV-seronegative. Input material: PBMCs. The V gene is TRBV12-5, the J gene TRBJ1-1; no clear D gene. The CDR3 DNA sequence: TGTGCTAGTGGTTTGGCCCCCCAATGGAACACTGAAGCTTTCTTT. Translated, it gives CASGLAPQWNTEAFF.